Listed here is a single T cell receptor (beta chain). Its antigen remains unidentified. No quality values exist for individual bases; no much larger clone is one base distant. This sample includes further DNA sequences coding for the same CDR3. Participants in the prospective study were enrolled through a virtual design, were aged about 18 to 90 years, and lived in roughly 24 United States geographic areas. To assign participants to cohorts, the prospective study relied on clinical history that participants themselves reported in a screening survey and a study questionnaire. Each participant in the prospective study had whole blood, serum and a nasopharyngeal or oropharyngeal swab collected by mobile phlebotomists. Over a roughly 2-month period, participants in the prospective study had the option of providing additional blood draws and questionnaires. Before DNA extraction, blood samples from the prospective study were shipped at room temperature or frozen.

This entry is derived from a study of blood T cell repertoires in COVID-19 (dated by TCRdb to the early 2020s). With regard to the full study: Samples from collaborators originated in the United States, Italy and Spain and spanned both the acute and convalescent phases of COVID-19. Where available, HLA class I and class II types were obtained from metadata supplied by the sample provider rather than from assay-based typing. Samples were obtained from the ongoing ImmuneRACE study (first 160 participants) and from over 1,000 subjects provided by 6 global collaborators. A de-identified subject ID, COVID-19 status, age in years and sex were almost always included in the sample metadata. The dataset comprised deeply sampled blood TCRbeta repertoires from subjects exposed to, actively infected with, or recovered from COVID-19. The material from the prospective study consisted of cDNA or gDNA derived from T cells, B-cell-depleted T cells, or PBMCs. The repertoires were made available in a free public database intended to serve as a resource for research on the immune response to SARS-CoV-2. General conclusions and limits of the study: Clinical and demographic metadata were provided uncurated, with the amount varying by source and participant.

TCRbeta CDR3 regions were amplified from genomic DNA using the immunoSEQ Assay, a bias-controlled multiplex PCR. On the study's bioinformatics: Nucleated cell counts per sample were estimated from amplification of reference gene primers within the assay. To quantify the absolute abundance of each unique TCRbeta CDR3 rearrangement, sequence reads were collapsed and filtered. For each sample, productive Simpson clonality was calculated by taking the square root of Simpson's diversity index across productive rearrangements. TCRdb took this table from immuneACCESS and kept in-frame rearrangements with V and J called. Such tables lack part of the clones; where checked against another copy, unresolved V genes explain under half of the gap, and the rest is unexplained. V, J and clone size are taken as reported in that table, and D and trimming were inferred from the DNA itself. The sample table lists about 400,000 clones, roughly 87% of them with a count of one. Clones ranked in the top ten supply about 2.1% of the sample.

The sequencing input was PBMCs or T cells enriched from blood (not recorded which). The receptor comes from a woman in her forties with acute COVID-19.

The bases are TGTGCCAGCAGCTTGGGCCAGGGAAACTATGGCTACACCTTC. Translated, it gives CASSLGQGNYGYTF. Recombination joined TRBV5-4 with TRBJ1-2; tentative D gene TRBD1, with 5 bases matching. V gives up 0 bases and J gives up 2 bases, and the segment between their germline ends measures 8 bases. The germline V gene (reference sequence) specifies SGHNT as CDR1 and YYREEE as CDR2. Spanning cysteine to phenylalanine, the CDR3 consists of 14 amino acids. The retained sequence is limited to the CDR3, 42 bases, with the frame set at the first base. This CDR3, with the reference TRBV5-4 and TRBJ1-2 proteins standing in past its ends, gives the full variable domain ETGVTQSPTHLIKTRGQQVTLRCSSQSGHNTVSWYQQALGQGPQFIFQYYREEENGRGNFPPRFSGLQFPNYSSELNVNALELDDSALYLCASSLGQGNYGYTFGSGTRLTVV.